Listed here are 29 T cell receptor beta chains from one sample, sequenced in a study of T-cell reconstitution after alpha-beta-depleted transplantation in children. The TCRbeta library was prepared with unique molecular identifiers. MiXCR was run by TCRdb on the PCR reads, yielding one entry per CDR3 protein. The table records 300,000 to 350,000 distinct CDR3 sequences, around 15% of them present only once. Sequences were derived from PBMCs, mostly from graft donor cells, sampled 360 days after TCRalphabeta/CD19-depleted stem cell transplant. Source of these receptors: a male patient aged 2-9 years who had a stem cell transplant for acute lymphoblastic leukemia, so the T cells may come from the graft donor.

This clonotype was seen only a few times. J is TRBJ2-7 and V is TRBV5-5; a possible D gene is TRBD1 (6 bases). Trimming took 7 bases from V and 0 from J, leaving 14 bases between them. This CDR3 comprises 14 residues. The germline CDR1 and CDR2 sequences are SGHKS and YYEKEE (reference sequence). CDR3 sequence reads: CASEKGGVSYEQYF. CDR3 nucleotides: TGTGCCAGCGAAAAAGGGGGAGTCTCCTACGAGCAGTACTTC.

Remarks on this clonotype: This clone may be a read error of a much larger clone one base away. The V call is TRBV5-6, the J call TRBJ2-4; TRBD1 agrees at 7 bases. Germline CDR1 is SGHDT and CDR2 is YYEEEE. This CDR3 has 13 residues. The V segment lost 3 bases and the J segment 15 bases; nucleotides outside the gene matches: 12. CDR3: CASSSGTAAFLYF. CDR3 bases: TGTGCCAGCAGCTCGGGGACAGCCGCGTTCCTGTACTTC.

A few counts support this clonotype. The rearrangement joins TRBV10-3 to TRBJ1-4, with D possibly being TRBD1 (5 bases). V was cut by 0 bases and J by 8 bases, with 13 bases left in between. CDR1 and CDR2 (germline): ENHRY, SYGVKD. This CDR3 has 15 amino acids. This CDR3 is CAISESRGAQEKLFF. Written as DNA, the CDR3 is TGTGCCATCAGTGAGTCGAGAGGGGCCCAGGAAAAACTGTTTTTT.

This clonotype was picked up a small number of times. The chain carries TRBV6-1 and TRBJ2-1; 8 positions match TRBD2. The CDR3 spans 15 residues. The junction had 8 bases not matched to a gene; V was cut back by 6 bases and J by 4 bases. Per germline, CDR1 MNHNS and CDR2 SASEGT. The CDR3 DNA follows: TGTGCCAGCAGGCCGGGACTAGGACCATACAATGAGCAGTTCTTC. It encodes CASRPGLGPYNEQFF.

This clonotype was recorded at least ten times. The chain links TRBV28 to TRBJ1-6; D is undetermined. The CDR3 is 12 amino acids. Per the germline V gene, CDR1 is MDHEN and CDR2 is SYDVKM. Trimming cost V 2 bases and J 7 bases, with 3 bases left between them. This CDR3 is CASSLINSPLHF. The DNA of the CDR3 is TGTGCCAGCAGTTTAATCAATTCACCCCTCCACTTT.

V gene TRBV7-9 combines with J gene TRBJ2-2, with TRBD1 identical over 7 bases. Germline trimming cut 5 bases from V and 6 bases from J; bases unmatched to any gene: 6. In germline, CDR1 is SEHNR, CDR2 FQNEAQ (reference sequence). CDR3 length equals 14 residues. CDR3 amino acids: CASSPIGQAGELFF. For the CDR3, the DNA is TGTGCCAGCAGCCCGATAGGACAGGCCGGGGAGCTGTTTTTT.

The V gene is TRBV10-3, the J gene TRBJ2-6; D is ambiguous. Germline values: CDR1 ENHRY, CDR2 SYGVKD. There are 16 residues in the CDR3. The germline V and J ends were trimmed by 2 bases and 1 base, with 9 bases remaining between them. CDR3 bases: TGTGCCATCAGTGAGGGTCCGCTGTCTGGGGCCAACGTCCTGACTTTC. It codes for CAISEGPLSGANVLTF.

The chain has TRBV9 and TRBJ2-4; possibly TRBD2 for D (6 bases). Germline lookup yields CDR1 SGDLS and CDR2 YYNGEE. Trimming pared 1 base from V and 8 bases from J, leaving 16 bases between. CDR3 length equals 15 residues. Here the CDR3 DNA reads TGTGCCAGCAGCGTAAGCGGTAGCGGAATGGACATTCAGTACTTC. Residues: CASSVSGSGMDIQYF.

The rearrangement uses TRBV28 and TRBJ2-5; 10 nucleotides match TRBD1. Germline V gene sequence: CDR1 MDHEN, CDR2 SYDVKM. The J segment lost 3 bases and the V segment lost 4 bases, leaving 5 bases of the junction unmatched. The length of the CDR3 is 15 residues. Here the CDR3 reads CASSSTGTGEETQYF. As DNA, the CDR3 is TGTGCCAGCAGTTCCACCGGGACAGGGGAAGAGACCCAGTACTTC.

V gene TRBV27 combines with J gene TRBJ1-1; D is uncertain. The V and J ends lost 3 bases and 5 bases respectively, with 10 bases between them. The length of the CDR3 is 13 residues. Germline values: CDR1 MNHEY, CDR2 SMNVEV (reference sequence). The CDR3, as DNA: TGTGCCAGCAGTTTTACCTCACGAACTGAAGCTTTCTTT. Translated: CASSFTSRTEAFF.

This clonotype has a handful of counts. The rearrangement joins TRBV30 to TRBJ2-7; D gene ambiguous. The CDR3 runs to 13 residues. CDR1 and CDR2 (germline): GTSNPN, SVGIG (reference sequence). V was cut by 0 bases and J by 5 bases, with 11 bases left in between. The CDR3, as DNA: TGTGCCTGGAGTGTACAGAAGCTAAACGAGCAGTACTTC. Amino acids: CAWSVQKLNEQYF.

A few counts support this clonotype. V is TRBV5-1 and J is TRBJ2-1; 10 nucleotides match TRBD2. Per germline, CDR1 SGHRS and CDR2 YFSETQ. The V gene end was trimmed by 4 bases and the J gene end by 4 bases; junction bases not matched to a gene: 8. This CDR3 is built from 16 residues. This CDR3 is CASSLPLAGEYNEQFF. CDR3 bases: TGCGCCAGCAGCCTCCCCCTAGCGGGAGAATACAATGAGCAGTTCTTC.

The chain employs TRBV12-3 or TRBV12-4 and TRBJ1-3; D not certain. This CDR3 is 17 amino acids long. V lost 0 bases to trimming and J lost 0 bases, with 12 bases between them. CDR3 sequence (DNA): TGTGCCAGCAGTTTAGCGACGGGATTAAGCTCTGGAAACACCATATATTTT. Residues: CASSLATGLSSGNTIYF.

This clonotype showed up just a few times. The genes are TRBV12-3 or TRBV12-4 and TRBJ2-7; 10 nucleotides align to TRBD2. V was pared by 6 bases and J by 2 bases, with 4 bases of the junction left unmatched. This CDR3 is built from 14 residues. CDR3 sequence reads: CASRGTSVAYEQYF. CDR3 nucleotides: TGTGCCAGCAGAGGGACTAGCGTAGCCTACGAGCAGTACTTC.

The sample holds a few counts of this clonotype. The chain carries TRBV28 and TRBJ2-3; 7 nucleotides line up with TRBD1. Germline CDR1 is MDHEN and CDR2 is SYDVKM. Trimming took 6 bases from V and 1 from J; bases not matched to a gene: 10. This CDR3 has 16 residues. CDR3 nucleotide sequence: TGTGCCAGCAGCTCGACAGGGTCTAATCGCACAGATACGCAGTATTTT. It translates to CASSSTGSNRTDTQYF.

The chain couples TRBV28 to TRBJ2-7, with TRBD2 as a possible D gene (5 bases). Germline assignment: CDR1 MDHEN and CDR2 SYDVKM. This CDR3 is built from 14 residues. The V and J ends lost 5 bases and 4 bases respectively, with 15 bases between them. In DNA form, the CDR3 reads TGTGCCAGCAGTCTAACTAGAAGGACTTACGAGCAGTACTTC. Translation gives CASSLTRRTYEQYF.

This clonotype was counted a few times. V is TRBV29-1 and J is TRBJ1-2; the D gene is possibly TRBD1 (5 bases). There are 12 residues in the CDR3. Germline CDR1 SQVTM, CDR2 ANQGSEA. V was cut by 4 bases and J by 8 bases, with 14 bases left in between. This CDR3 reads CSVGNGAWGYTF. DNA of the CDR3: TGCAGCGTTGGGAACGGGGCATGGGGCTACACCTTC.

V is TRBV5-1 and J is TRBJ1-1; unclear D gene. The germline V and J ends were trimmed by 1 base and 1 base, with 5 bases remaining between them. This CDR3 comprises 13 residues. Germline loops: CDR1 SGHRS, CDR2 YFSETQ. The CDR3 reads CASSLNWNTEAFF. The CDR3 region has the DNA TGCGCCAGCAGCTTGAACTGGAACACTGAAGCTTTCTTT.

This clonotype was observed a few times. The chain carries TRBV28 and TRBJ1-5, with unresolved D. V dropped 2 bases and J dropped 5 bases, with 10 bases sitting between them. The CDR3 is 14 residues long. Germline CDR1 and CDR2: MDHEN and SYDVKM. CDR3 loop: CASSLSSGYQPQHF. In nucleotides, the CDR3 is TGTGCCAGCAGTTTAAGCTCAGGCTATCAGCCCCAGCATTTT.

The CDR3 DNA follows: TGTGCCAGCAGTTCGGGCGGAAAGAACACCGGGGAGCTGTTTTTT. Protein sequence: CASSSGGKNTGELFF. The J gene is TRBJ2-2, the V gene TRBV5-4; no firm D call. The CDR3 contains 15 residues. Trimming pared 5 bases from V and 1 base from J, leaving 12 bases between. CDR1 is SGHNT and CDR2 is YYREEE in the germline V gene (reference sequence).

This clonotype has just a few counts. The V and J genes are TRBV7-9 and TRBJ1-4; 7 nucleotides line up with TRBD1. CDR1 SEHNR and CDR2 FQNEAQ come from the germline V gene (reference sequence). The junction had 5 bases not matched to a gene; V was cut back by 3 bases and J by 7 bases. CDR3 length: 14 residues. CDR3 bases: TGTGCCAGCAGCTTTGGACAGGCGGGTGAAAAACTGTTTTTT. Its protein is CASSFGQAGEKLFF.

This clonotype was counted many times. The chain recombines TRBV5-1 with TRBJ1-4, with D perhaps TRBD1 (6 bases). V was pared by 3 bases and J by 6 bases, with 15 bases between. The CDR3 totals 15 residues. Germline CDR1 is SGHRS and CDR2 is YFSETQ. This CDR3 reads CASSWGPRGDEKLFF. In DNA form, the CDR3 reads TGCGCCAGCAGCTGGGGGCCGAGGGGAGATGAAAAACTGTTTTTT.

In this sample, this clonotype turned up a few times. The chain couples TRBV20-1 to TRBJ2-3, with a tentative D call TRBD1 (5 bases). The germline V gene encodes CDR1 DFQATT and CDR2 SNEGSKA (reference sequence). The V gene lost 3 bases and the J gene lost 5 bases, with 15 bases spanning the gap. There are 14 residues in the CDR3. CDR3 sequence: CSASKQGTVDTQYF. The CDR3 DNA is TGCAGTGCTAGCAAGCAGGGCACCGTAGATACGCAGTATTTT.

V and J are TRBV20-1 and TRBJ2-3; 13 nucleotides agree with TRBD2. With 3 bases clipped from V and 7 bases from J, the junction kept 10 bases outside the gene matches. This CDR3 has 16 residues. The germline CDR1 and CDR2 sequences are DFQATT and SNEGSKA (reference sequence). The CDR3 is CSASSWTSGSLYTQYF. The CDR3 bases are TGCAGTGCTAGTTCCTGGACTAGCGGGAGTTTATATACGCAGTATTTT.

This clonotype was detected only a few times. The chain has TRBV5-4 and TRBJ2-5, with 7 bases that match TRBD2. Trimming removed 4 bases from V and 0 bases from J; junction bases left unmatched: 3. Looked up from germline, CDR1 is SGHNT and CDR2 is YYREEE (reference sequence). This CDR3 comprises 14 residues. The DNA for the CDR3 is TGTGCCAGCAGCGTGGGACTACACCAAGAGACCCAGTACTTC. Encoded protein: CASSVGLHQETQYF.

The CDR3 bases are TGTGCCAGCAGCCGCTCCACTGGGGAAGAGACCCAGTACTTC. Its protein is CASSRSTGEETQYF. The V and J genes are TRBV7-2 and TRBJ2-5; D ambiguous. V was shortened by 5 bases and J by 3 bases, with 13 bases between the two germline ends. The CDR3 consists of 14 residues. The germline CDR1 and CDR2 sequences are SGHTA and FQGNSA.

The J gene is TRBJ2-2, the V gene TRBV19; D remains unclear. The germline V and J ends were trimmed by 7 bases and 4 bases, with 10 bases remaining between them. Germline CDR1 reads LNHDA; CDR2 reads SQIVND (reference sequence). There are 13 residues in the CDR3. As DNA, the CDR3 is TGTGCCAGTACCCCGTCCGGCACCGGGGAGCTGTTTTTT. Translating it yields CASTPSGTGELFF.

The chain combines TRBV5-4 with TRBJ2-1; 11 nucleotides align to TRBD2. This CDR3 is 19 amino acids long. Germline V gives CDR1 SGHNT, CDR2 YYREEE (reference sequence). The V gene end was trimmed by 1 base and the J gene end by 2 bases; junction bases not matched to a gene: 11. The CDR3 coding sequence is TGTGCCAGCAGCTTGATCATTCCTAGCGGGAGGAGGGCCTACAATGAGCAGTTCTTC. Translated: CASSLIIPSGRRAYNEQFF.

The chain's CDR3 is CASSKGPTETQYF. CDR3 DNA: TGTGCCAGCAGTAAGGGACCTACAGAGACCCAGTACTTC. This chain links TRBV27 with TRBJ2-5; perhaps D is TRBD1 or TRBD2 (5 bases each). With 5 bases removed from V and 4 bases from J, the gap between germline ends came to 11 bases. Germline values: CDR1 MNHEY, CDR2 SMNVEV (reference sequence). The CDR3 length is 13 residues.